This T cell receptor beta chain stems from a study of relationships among human T cell subsets (dated by TCRdb to the early 2010s). Study-wide context: Eight distinct blood T cell populations were sequenced: pan T, CD8 cytotoxic, regulatory, Th1, Th2, naive plus transitional, activated and memory cells. The paper as a whole reports these results and caveats: Substantial CDR3 sharing among Th1, Th2 and regulatory T cells was interpreted as suggesting stochastic cell fate choices. More than 55% of CD8+ cytotoxic sequences came from clones with more than 100 reads, while the regulatory and Th2 subsets showed few clones of that size. The bead-based sorting was unable to rule out the presence of a CD4+CD8+ double-positive population. The seven subsets showed no statistically significant differences in V, D and J usage, CDR3 length, or N-nucleotide additions.

Reading from cysteine to phenylalanine, the CDR3 counts 12 amino acids. Left in the record is the CDR3 DNA by itself, 36 bases read in frame from the first base. From the germline V gene, CDR1 is MDHEN and CDR2 is SYDVKM. V loses 4 bases at its end and J loses 5 bases; junction bases beyond the gene matches: 1. This clonotype was detected once. The antigen it recognizes is unknown. Base qualities are not recorded, but no much larger clone differs from it by a single base. A single read offers scant evidence. Following the CD25, CD56 and CD294 bead selections, the CD4+CD25-CD294- flow-through was collected as the Th1 cells. Miltenyi superparamagnetic beads coated with subset-specific monoclonal antibodies were used to isolate the T cell subsets. Every T cell population was isolated from peripheral blood. Whole blood was subjected to Ficoll separation to obtain mononuclear cells, from which monocytes were subsequently depleted using anti-CD14 microbeads. The isolated cell populations were resuspended in RNAprotect reagent immediately.

Libraries were prepared through multiplex PCR. TCRdb shows the sequencer as 454 GS FLX. Semiquantitative ARM-PCR was used to amplify the TCR alpha and beta CDR3 regions from mRNA. In ARM-PCR, tagged nested gene-specific primers were used first, and exponential amplification was then carried out by communal superprimers. Exonuclease was used to remove the nested primers before the first-round PCR products went through the second amplification round. Amplicons were sequenced on the 454 platform, which allows rapid sequencing of millions of DNA fragments without cloning bias. A read mappable to both V and J germline segments was defined as an effective read. From the authors' description of their analysis: Reads were assigned to germline V, D and J segments with IRmap, which uses pyromap, a Smith-Waterman modification adapted to 454 sequencing errors. Cutoffs set at the 99th percentile of alignment scores from simulated random sequences were applied to filter D-beta assignments. CDR3 was defined as the amino acids lying between the conserved V-segment Y[YFLI]C motif and the J-segment [FW]GXGT motif. Repertoire diversity was estimated with a compound Poisson process model previously applied to large-scale EST data. A cross-contamination detection procedure was applied to argue against sample contamination as the source of shared CDR3s. The public reads were reanalyzed by TCRdb: fastp trimming at Q25, MiXCR alignment, in-frame beta chains only. For every CDR3 protein sequence, its rows merge into one entry that carries the most common genes and DNA. The V and J calls, along with clone size, are taken from TCRdb and not from the paper's own processing. Counted in this sample were about 13,000 distinct CDR3 sequences; roughly 62% of them appeared once. The top ten clonotypes cover 25% to 30% of the sample.

The chain is made from TRBV28 and TRBJ2-5; 7 central nucleotides agree with TRBD1. The sample taken for sequencing was CD4+ Th1 cells sorted from blood. The cell subset or site tag for this specimen amounts to: CD4+CD25-CD294- T helper 1 cells. This receptor was obtained from a middle-aged man in good health. The DNA sequence is TGTGCCAGCAGTTCCAGGGGGGAGACCCAGTACTTC. It codes for CASSSRGETQYF.